A selection of T cell receptor beta chains follows, all from one sample in a study of T-cell reconstitution after alpha-beta-depleted transplantation in children. In TCRdb, the PCR reads were re-called with MiXCR into one record per CDR3 protein. Among roughly 610,000 distinct CDR3 sequences listed, approximately 10% were seen once. The sample was PBMCs from the stem cell graft donor, taken from the stem cell graft. The receptor source for this set is a human donor who donated a stem cell graft to a child with acute myeloid leukemia. The CDR3 runs from the conserved cysteine through the conserved F or W. D genes are given only for firm matches. Size is stated for part of the rows, as once, few or many counts, or as a class when the clone is expanded.

D gene: TRBD2
V gene: TRBV15
clone size: few
J gene: TRBJ2-7
CDR3 protein: CATSKVPTSGGYEQYF
CDR3 DNA: TGTGCCACCAGCAAAGTTCCCACTAGCGGGGGATACGAGCAGTACTTC

D gene: -
V gene: TRBV18
clone size: many
J gene: TRBJ1-1
CDR3 protein: CASSQGSTEAFF
CDR3 DNA: TGTGCCAGCTCACAGGGTAGCACTGAAGCTTTCTTT

D gene: -
V gene: TRBV9
clone size: -
J gene: TRBJ2-1
CDR3 protein: CASSVFPGVSEQFF
CDR3 DNA: TGTGCCAGCAGCGTATTCCCGGGAGTGAGCGAGCAGTTCTTC

D gene: -
V gene: TRBV20-1
clone size: many
J gene: TRBJ2-2
CDR3 protein: CSADGSGTKNTGELFF
CDR3 DNA: TGCAGTGCCGATGGTAGTGGGACGAAGAACACCGGGGAGCTGTTTTTT

D gene: -
V gene: TRBV3-1
clone size: few
J gene: TRBJ1-5
CDR3 protein: CASSQSGQPQHF
CDR3 DNA: TGTGCCAGCAGCCAAAGTGGTCAGCCCCAGCATTTT

D gene: -
V gene: TRBV11-2
clone size: few
J gene: TRBJ1-1
CDR3 protein: CASSLRAQRNTEAFF
CDR3 DNA: TGTGCCAGCAGCTTAAGAGCACAAAGGAACACTGAAGCTTTCTTT

D gene: -
V gene: TRBV5-1
clone size: few
J gene: TRBJ2-1
CDR3 protein: CASSSGRSRTYNEQFF
CDR3 DNA: TGCGCCAGCAGCTCCGGACGTTCCCGAACCTACAATGAGCAGTTCTTC

D gene: TRBD1
V gene: TRBV20-1
clone size: few
J gene: TRBJ2-5
CDR3 protein: CSAVPGQVGKETQYF
CDR3 DNA: TGCAGTGCAGTACCGGGACAGGTTGGGAAAGAGACCCAGTACTTC

D gene: -
V gene: TRBV4-1
clone size: few
J gene: TRBJ1-5
CDR3 protein: CASSHGRDQPQHF
CDR3 DNA: TGCGCCAGCAGCCACGGCAGGGATCAGCCCCAGCATTTT

D gene: -
V gene: TRBV12-3/TRBV12-4
clone size: many
J gene: TRBJ2-2
CDR3 protein: CASSLGVTGELFF
CDR3 DNA: TGTGCCAGCAGCCTTGGTGTCACCGGGGAGCTGTTTTTT

D gene: TRBD2
V gene: TRBV6-1
clone size: few
J gene: TRBJ2-1
CDR3 protein: CASRPGLAGENEQFF
CDR3 DNA: TGTGCCAGCCGACCCGGACTAGCGGGAGAGAATGAGCAGTTCTTC

D gene: -
V gene: TRBV27
clone size: few
J gene: TRBJ1-1
CDR3 protein: CASRGVDNEAFF
CDR3 DNA: TGTGCCAGCAGGGGGGTTGACAATGAAGCTTTCTTT

D gene: TRBD1
V gene: TRBV25-1
clone size: few
J gene: TRBJ2-7
CDR3 protein: CASSEVGTGSYEQYF
CDR3 DNA: TGTGCCAGCTCTGAAGTCGGGACAGGGAGCTACGAGCAGTACTTC

D gene: -
V gene: TRBV10-3
clone size: few
J gene: TRBJ2-6
CDR3 protein: CAIGGFSGANVLTF
CDR3 DNA: TGTGCCATCGGCGGGTTCTCTGGGGCCAACGTCCTGACTTTC

D gene: -
V gene: TRBV20-1
clone size: few
J gene: TRBJ2-1
CDR3 protein: CSARDHDGAQGYNEQFF
CDR3 DNA: TGCAGTGCTAGAGACCACGACGGGGCCCAGGGGTACAATGAGCAGTTCTTC

D gene: -
V gene: TRBV27
clone size: few
J gene: TRBJ1-1
CDR3 protein: CATIGQKRTEAFF
CDR3 DNA: TGTGCCACCATCGGGCAAAAGAGGACTGAAGCTTTCTTT

D gene: TRBD2
V gene: TRBV7-9
clone size: many
J gene: TRBJ2-1
CDR3 protein: CASSLVGGSGHEQFF
CDR3 DNA: TGTGCCAGCAGCTTAGTGGGAGGGAGCGGTCATGAGCAGTTCTTC

D gene: -
V gene: TRBV27
clone size: many
J gene: TRBJ2-2
CDR3 protein: CASTLLGGSNTGELFF
CDR3 DNA: TGTGCCAGCACCCTTCTCGGGGGATCGAACACCGGGGAGCTGTTTTTT

D gene: TRBD1
V gene: TRBV7-3
clone size: many
J gene: TRBJ2-2
CDR3 protein: CASTAGTANTGELFF
CDR3 DNA: TGTGCCAGCACCGCCGGGACAGCGAACACCGGGGAGCTGTTTTTT

D gene: TRBD2
V gene: TRBV3-1
clone size: many
J gene: TRBJ2-1
CDR3 protein: CASSQKLAGVNNEQFF
CDR3 DNA: TGTGCCAGCAGCCAAAAGCTAGCGGGAGTAAACAATGAGCAGTTCTTC

D gene: -
V gene: TRBV5-1
clone size: many
J gene: TRBJ1-1
CDR3 protein: CASSKGSTNTEAFF
CDR3 DNA: TGCGCCAGCAGTAAGGGTTCGACGAACACTGAAGCTTTCTTT

D gene: TRBD2
V gene: TRBV20-1
clone size: many
J gene: TRBJ2-3
CDR3 protein: CSASRGTNPTDTQYF
CDR3 DNA: TGCAGTGCTAGCCGCGGGACTAATCCTACAGATACGCAGTATTTT

D gene: -
V gene: TRBV20-1
clone size: few
J gene: TRBJ2-1
CDR3 protein: CSARVADSASYNEQFF
CDR3 DNA: TGCAGTGCTAGAGTAGCGGACTCCGCATCCTACAATGAGCAGTTCTTC

D gene: TRBD2
V gene: TRBV12-3/TRBV12-4
clone size: -
J gene: TRBJ2-1
CDR3 protein: CASSPLTSGSRNEQFF
CDR3 DNA: TGTGCCAGCAGTCCCTTGACTAGCGGGAGTAGGAATGAGCAGTTCTTC

D gene: TRBD2
V gene: TRBV7-2
clone size: many
J gene: TRBJ2-1
CDR3 protein: CASSFSGSLYNEQFF
CDR3 DNA: TGTGCCAGCAGCTTTAGCGGGAGTTTGTACAATGAGCAGTTCTTC

D gene: -
V gene: TRBV5-1
clone size: -
J gene: TRBJ2-1
CDR3 protein: CASSLDGLFYNEQFF
CDR3 DNA: TGCGCCAGCAGCTTGGATGGACTATTCTACAATGAGCAGTTCTTC

D gene: TRBD2
V gene: TRBV3-1
clone size: once
J gene: TRBJ2-3
CDR3 protein: CASQLRTSGTDTQYF
CDR3 DNA: TGTGCCAGCCAATTACGGACTAGCGGCACAGATACGCAGTATTTT

D gene: -
V gene: TRBV3-1
clone size: -
J gene: TRBJ1-2
CDR3 protein: CASSQVPGEGYTF
CDR3 DNA: TGTGCCAGCAGCCAAGTCCCGGGTGAAGGCTACACCTTC

D gene: -
V gene: TRBV29-1
clone size: many
J gene: TRBJ2-3
CDR3 protein: CSVERYPDTQYF
CDR3 DNA: TGCAGCGTTGAGAGATACCCAGATACGCAGTATTTT

D gene: TRBD1
V gene: TRBV6-1
clone size: few
J gene: TRBJ1-1
CDR3 protein: CASRRTGGTEAFF
CDR3 DNA: TGTGCCAGCAGGAGGACAGGTGGGACTGAAGCTTTCTTT

D gene: -
V gene: TRBV10-3
clone size: -
J gene: TRBJ2-3
CDR3 protein: CAISDSQRGTDTQYF
CDR3 DNA: TGTGCCATCAGTGACTCTCAGAGGGGCACAGATACGCAGTATTTT

D gene: -
V gene: TRBV14
clone size: few
J gene: TRBJ2-3
CDR3 protein: CASSRGGARVTLYTDTQYF
CDR3 DNA: TGTGCCAGCAGCCGAGGAGGAGCGCGAGTTACCTTATACACAGATACGCAGTATTTT

D gene: -
V gene: TRBV20-1
clone size: few
J gene: TRBJ2-5
CDR3 protein: CSARDIRGAGETQYF
CDR3 DNA: TGCAGTGCTAGAGATATACGGGGGGCAGGAGAGACCCAGTACTTC

D gene: -
V gene: TRBV7-9
clone size: many
J gene: TRBJ2-2
CDR3 protein: CASSLEGHGELFF
CDR3 DNA: TGTGCCAGCAGCTTGGAGGGTCACGGGGAGCTGTTTTTT

D gene: -
V gene: TRBV7-2
clone size: many
J gene: TRBJ2-1
CDR3 protein: CASSPRPSYNEQFF
CDR3 DNA: TGTGCCAGCAGCCCGAGACCCTCCTACAATGAGCAGTTCTTC

D gene: -
V gene: TRBV30
clone size: -
J gene: TRBJ2-7
CDR3 protein: CAWRRSGIGEQYF
CDR3 DNA: TGTGCCTGGAGAAGGAGTGGTATAGGCGAGCAGTACTTC

D gene: -
V gene: TRBV7-2
clone size: few
J gene: TRBJ2-2
CDR3 protein: CASSQFNTGELFF
CDR3 DNA: TGTGCCAGCAGCCAATTCAACACCGGGGAGCTGTTTTTT

D gene: TRBD2
V gene: TRBV2
clone size: -
J gene: TRBJ2-1
CDR3 protein: CASSEQAGAYNEQFF
CDR3 DNA: TGTGCCAGCAGTGAACAAGCGGGAGCCTACAATGAGCAGTTCTTC

D gene: -
V gene: TRBV3-1
clone size: few
J gene: TRBJ2-7
CDR3 protein: CASSQVSGIYEQYF
CDR3 DNA: TGTGCCAGCAGCCAAGTTTCCGGGATCTACGAGCAGTACTTC

D gene: -
V gene: TRBV11-3
clone size: few
J gene: TRBJ2-4
CDR3 protein: CASSLEGGYDIQYF
CDR3 DNA: TGTGCCAGCAGCTTAGAAGGGGGGTACGACATTCAGTACTTC

D gene: TRBD2
V gene: TRBV7-6
clone size: few
J gene: TRBJ2-7
CDR3 protein: CASSLGVAGDSYEQYF
CDR3 DNA: TGTGCCAGCAGCTTAGGGGTAGCGGGAGATTCCTACGAGCAGTACTTC

D gene: -
V gene: TRBV4-2
clone size: -
J gene: TRBJ1-1
CDR3 protein: CASSSTGVPEEAFF
CDR3 DNA: TGTGCCAGCAGCTCCACGGGGGTCCCCGAGGAAGCTTTCTTT

D gene: -
V gene: TRBV7-2
clone size: few
J gene: TRBJ1-2
CDR3 protein: CASSLPRGAGGYTF
CDR3 DNA: TGTGCCAGCAGCCTACCCCGGGGGGCAGGAGGCTACACCTTC

D gene: -
V gene: TRBV9
clone size: -
J gene: TRBJ2-5
CDR3 protein: CASSVDLREAQETQYF
CDR3 DNA: TGTGCCAGCAGCGTAGATTTACGGGAAGCCCAAGAGACCCAGTACTTC

D gene: TRBD2
V gene: TRBV6-2/TRBV6-3
clone size: -
J gene: TRBJ2-1
CDR3 protein: CASSYSSHIAGTSGRGEQFF
CDR3 DNA: TGTGCCAGCAGTTACTCATCGCACATAGCCGGGACTAGCGGGAGGGGTGAGCAGTTCTTC

D gene: -
V gene: TRBV6-1
clone size: -
J gene: TRBJ2-7
CDR3 protein: CASRPTRKGPYEQYF
CDR3 DNA: TGTGCCAGCAGACCTACTAGGAAAGGACCCTACGAGCAGTACTTC

D gene: TRBD2
V gene: TRBV20-1
clone size: -
J gene: TRBJ2-7
CDR3 protein: CSARVREGKSGEQYF
CDR3 DNA: TGCAGTGCTAGAGTGCGGGAGGGTAAATCGGGGGAGCAGTACTTC

D gene: TRBD1
V gene: TRBV12-3/TRBV12-4
clone size: -
J gene: TRBJ1-2
CDR3 protein: CASTHRGMRGYTF
CDR3 DNA: TGTGCCAGCACCCACAGGGGTATGCGCGGCTACACCTTC

D gene: -
V gene: TRBV19
clone size: -
J gene: TRBJ2-2
CDR3 protein: CASGPRGTGELFF
CDR3 DNA: TGTGCCAGTGGCCCACGGGGGACCGGGGAGCTGTTTTTT

D gene: -
V gene: TRBV2
clone size: -
J gene: TRBJ2-2
CDR3 protein: CASSEAGGSTGELFF
CDR3 DNA: TGTGCCAGCAGTGAAGCTGGGGGTTCCACCGGGGAGCTGTTTTTT

D gene: TRBD1
V gene: TRBV7-2
clone size: many
J gene: TRBJ1-1
CDR3 protein: CASSVDRDRAFF
CDR3 DNA: TGTGCCAGCAGCGTGGACAGGGATCGCGCTTTCTTT

D gene: TRBD1
V gene: TRBV19
clone size: many
J gene: TRBJ2-3
CDR3 protein: CASRWKGGPSADTQYF
CDR3 DNA: TGTGCCAGTAGATGGAAAGGGGGCCCCAGCGCGGATACGCAGTATTTT

D gene: TRBD1
V gene: TRBV5-1
clone size: many
J gene: TRBJ2-7
CDR3 protein: CASSLAGTGIAEQYF
CDR3 DNA: TGCGCCAGCAGCTTGGCCGGGACAGGGATTGCCGAGCAGTACTTC

D gene: TRBD2
V gene: TRBV7-2
clone size: many
J gene: TRBJ2-2
CDR3 protein: CASSRTSGRGRTGELFF
CDR3 DNA: TGTGCCAGCAGTCGGACTAGCGGGAGAGGTCGCACCGGGGAGCTGTTTTTT

D gene: -
V gene: TRBV7-2
clone size: few
J gene: TRBJ1-2
CDR3 protein: CASSFDSGYTF
CDR3 DNA: TGTGCCAGCAGCTTCGACAGCGGCTACACCTTC

D gene: -
V gene: TRBV20-1
clone size: few
J gene: TRBJ1-2
CDR3 protein: CTGEGHLRVGYTF
CDR3 DNA: TGCACCGGAGAGGGGCACCTAAGGGTGGGCTACACCTTC